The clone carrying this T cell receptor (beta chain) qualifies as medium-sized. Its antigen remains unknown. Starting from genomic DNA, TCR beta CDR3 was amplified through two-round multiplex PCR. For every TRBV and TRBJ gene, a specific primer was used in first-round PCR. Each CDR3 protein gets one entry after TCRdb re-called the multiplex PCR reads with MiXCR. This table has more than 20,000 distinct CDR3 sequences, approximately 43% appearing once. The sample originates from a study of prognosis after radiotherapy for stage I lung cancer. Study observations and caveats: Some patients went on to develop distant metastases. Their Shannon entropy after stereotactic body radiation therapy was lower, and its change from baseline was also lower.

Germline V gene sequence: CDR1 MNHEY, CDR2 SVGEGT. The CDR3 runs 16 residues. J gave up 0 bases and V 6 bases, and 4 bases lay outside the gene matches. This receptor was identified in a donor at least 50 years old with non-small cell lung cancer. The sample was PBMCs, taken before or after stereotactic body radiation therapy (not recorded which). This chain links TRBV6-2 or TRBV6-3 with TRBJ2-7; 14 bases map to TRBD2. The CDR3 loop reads CASRQGTSGSSYEQYF. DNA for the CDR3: TGTGCCAGCAGACAAGGGACTAGCGGGAGCTCCTACGAGCAGTACTTC.